Below, 18 T cell receptor beta chains from the same sample are listed, as sequenced in a study of long-term antiretroviral therapy in people with HIV. Investigators performed immunoSEQ version v3.0 at survey level. The protocol was immunoSEQ multiplex PCR, while the TCRdb copy is restricted to in-frame clones and leaves out a portion. The sample contains over 15,000 clones, 60% to 80% of which appear only once. The source material was unsorted PBMCs, sampled 1.5 years before starting antiretroviral therapy. These receptors came from a woman in her forties or fifties with HIV.

This chain connects TRBV9 to TRBJ2-3; possible D gene TRBD1, 6 bases. V was clipped by 1 base and J by 1 base, with 13 bases between them. The CDR3 runs to 16 residues. Germline V CDR1 and CDR2: SGDLS, YYNGEE. The chain's CDR3 is CASSVKGGKGTDTQYF. The CDR3 DNA is TGTGCCAGCAGCGTAAAAGGGGGTAAGGGCACAGATACGCAGTATTTT.

V is TRBV15 and J is TRBJ1-5, with D uncertain. The CDR3 loop spans 13 amino acids. Trimming stripped 0 bases from V and 4 bases from J, with 4 bases between. Germline V gives CDR1 LNHNV, CDR2 YYDKDF (reference sequence). This chain's CDR3 is CATSREGNQPQHF. Written as DNA, the CDR3 is TGTGCCACCAGCAGAGAAGGGAATCAGCCCCAGCATTTT. Supplemented by reference TRBV15 and TRBJ1-5, the full variable domain reads DAMVIQNPRYQVTQFGKPVTLSCSQTLNHNVMYWYQQKSSQAPKLLFHYYDKDFNNEADTPDNFQSRRPNTSFCFLDIRSPGLGDTAMYLCATSREGNQPQHFGDGTRLSIL.

The genes are TRBV10-1 and TRBJ2-1, with D perhaps matching TRBD2 (6 bases). CDR3 length: 14 residues. Germline V CDR1 and CDR2: WNHNN, SYGVQD (reference sequence). Trimming stripped 3 bases from V and 4 bases from J, with 10 bases between. CDR3: CASSDGSGYNEQFF. The CDR3 nucleotides are TGCGCCAGCAGTGACGGGAGCGGTTACAATGAGCAGTTCTTC.

In this sample, this clone turned up once. The chain couples TRBV4-1 to TRBJ2-6, with D possibly TRBD1 on 5 matching bases. CDR3 size: 18 residues. Trimming stripped 0 bases from V and 0 bases from J, with 12 bases between. The germline V gene encodes CDR1 MGHRA and CDR2 YSYEKL. The CDR3 coding sequence is TGCGCCAGCAGCCAAGAAGCCTCCCAGGGCTCTGGGGCCAACGTCCTGACTTTC. Translated, it gives CASSQEASQGSGANVLTF.

The chain combines TRBV6-1 with TRBJ2-1; D may match TRBD1 or TRBD2 (5 bases each). Trimming cost V 6 bases and J 8 bases, with 14 bases left between them. Germline values: CDR1 MNHNS, CDR2 SASEGT. The CDR3 loop spans 13 amino acids. The CDR3 bases are TGTGCCAGCAGGGGGGAGTCGAGGTATGAGCAGTTCTTC. Translation gives CASRGESRYEQFF.

The chain joins TRBV25-1 to TRBJ1-2; a possible D gene is TRBD1 (5 bases). V lost 8 bases to trimming and J lost 2 bases, with 15 bases between them. The germline gives CDR1 MGHDK, CDR2 SYGVNS. This CDR3 spans 14 amino acids. The CDR3 reads CASSPSGGNYGYTF. The CDR3 bases are TGTGCCAGCTCTCCGTCTGGGGGGAACTATGGCTACACCTTC.

The chain joins TRBV9 to TRBJ1-4, with 10 bases fitting TRBD1. Germline V gene sequence: CDR1 SGDLS, CDR2 YYNGEE. The CDR3 consists of 15 residues. V shed 2 bases and J 8 bases; nucleotides not matched to a gene: 6. The CDR3 spells CASSVEGTGDEKLFF. CDR3 DNA: TGTGCCAGCAGCGTGGAGGGGACAGGGGACGAAAAACTGTTTTTT.

V usage is TRBV11-3 and J usage is TRBJ2-4; 8 nucleotides line up with TRBD1. J lost 5 bases, V lost 4 bases, and 7 bases had no gene match. The CDR3 loop spans 15 amino acids. Germline lookup yields CDR1 SGHNT and CDR2 YENEEA. CDR3: CASSSFGQGENIQYF. The CDR3 nucleotides are TGTGCCAGCAGCTCCTTCGGACAGGGCGAAAACATTCAGTACTTC.

On this clone itself: At one end the junction does not follow the germline gene, possibly because of a read error. The V and J genes are TRBV2 and TRBJ2-4, with D hard to call. CDR3 size: 12 residues. CDR1 is SNHLY and CDR2 is FYNNEI in the germline V gene. The DNA for the CDR3 is TGTGCCAGCAGCGAAGCCAAAAACATTCAGTACTTC. Its translation: CASSEAKNIQYF. Variable domain in full (rest from reference TRBV2 and TRBJ2-4): EPEVTQTPSHQVTQMGQEVILRCVPISNHLYFYWYRQILGQKVEFLVSFYNNEISEKSEIFDDQFSVERPDGSNFTLKIRSTKLEDSAMYFCASSEAKNIQYFGAGTRLSVL.

This sequence joins TRBV10-1 and TRBJ2-7; D gene uncertain. The CDR3 is 14 residues long. V was pared by 2 bases and J by 2 bases, with 10 bases between. The V gene's germline CDR1 is WNHNN and CDR2 SYGVQD (reference sequence). The CDR3 region is CASSETRRTYEQYV. In nucleotides, the CDR3 is TGCGCCAGCAGTGAGACCCGGAGAACCTACGAGCAGTACGTC.

The chain has TRBV6-5 and TRBJ1-2; TRBD1 might be the D (5 bases). Germline assignment: CDR1 MNHEY and CDR2 SVGAGI. The CDR3 covers 11 residues. Trimming removed 6 bases from V and 8 bases from J, with 10 bases in between. The CDR3 region has the DNA TGTGCCAGCAGCTCAGGGTGGGGCTACACCTTC. It codes for CASSSGWGYTF.

The chain has TRBV6-1 and TRBJ2-1, with 10 bases lining up with TRBD2. This CDR3 region has 16 residues. Germline lookup yields CDR1 MNHNS and CDR2 SASEGT. V lost 4 bases, J lost 3 bases, and 6 bases stayed unmatched. The CDR3 protein is CASSGLAGDYYNEQFF. For the CDR3, the DNA is TGTGCCAGCAGTGGCCTAGCGGGGGATTACTACAATGAGCAGTTCTTC.

The gene calls are TRBV7-8 and TRBJ2-5; the match to TRBD2 covers 10 bases. CDR3 length: 15 amino acids. Germline CDR1 reads SGHVS; CDR2 reads FQNEAQ. V shed 0 bases, J shed 8 bases, and the junction held 6 bases outside the gene matches. The CDR3 loop is CASSLASGGAGTQYF. The CDR3 coding sequence is TGTGCCAGCAGCTTAGCCAGCGGGGGGGCGGGAACCCAGTACTTC. The variable domain in full, with the rest retrieved from reference TRBV7-8 and TRBJ2-5, is GAGVSQSPRYKVAKRGQDVALRCDPISGHVSLFWYQQALGQGPEFLTYFQNEAQLDKSGLPSDRFFAERPEGSVSTLKIQRTQQEDSAVYLCASSLASGGAGTQYFGPGTRLLVL.

The chain uses TRBV7-2 and TRBJ2-1, with 9 bases matching TRBD2. The germline CDR1 and CDR2 sequences are SGHTA and FQGNSA. J was trimmed by 8 bases and V by 8 bases; bases with no gene match: 13. CDR3 length: 15 residues. The DNA for the CDR3 is TGTGCCAGCCTACTGGGGCGGGGGGGCGGAGATGAGCAGTTCTTC. Protein product: CASLLGRGGGDEQFF. The full variable domain, with the rest looked up from reference TRBV7-2 and TRBJ2-1, is GAGVSQSPSNKVTEKGKDVELRCDPISGHTALYWYRQSLGQGLEFLIYFQGNSAPDKSGLPSDRFSAERTGGSVSTLTIQRTQQEDSAVYLCASLLGRGGGDEQFFGPGTRLTVL.

The chain is built from TRBV11-3 and TRBJ2-3; D call uncertain. Trimming took 5 bases from V and 3 from J, leaving 12 bases between them. CDR3 length equals 14 residues. Per germline, CDR1 SGHNT and CDR2 YENEEA. CDR3 nucleotide sequence: TGTGCCAGCAGCCGCGACCAAGAAACAGATACGCAGTATTTT. Translating gives CASSRDQETDTQYF. The full variable domain, in which reference TRBV11-3 and TRBJ2-3 provide the parts outside the CDR3, is EAGVVQSPRYKIIEKKQPVAFWCNPISGHNTLYWYLQNLGQGPELLIRYENEEAVDDSQLPKDRFSAERLKGVDSTLKIQPAELGDSAVYLCASSRDQETDTQYFGPGTRLTVL.

This rearrangement joins TRBV19 to TRBJ2-3, with D uncertain. Looked up from germline, CDR1 is LNHDA and CDR2 is SQIVND (reference sequence). Trimming removed 1 base from V and 5 bases from J, with 7 bases in between. This CDR3 region has 13 residues. DNA for the CDR3: TGTGCCAGTAGTATAGTCCCGGGAGATACGCAGTATTTT. It codes for CASSIVPGDTQYF. The variable domain in full, completed from reference TRBV19 and TRBJ2-3, reads DGGITQSPKYLFRKEGQNVTLSCEQNLNHDAMYWYRQDPGQGLRLIYYSQIVNDFQKGDIAEGYSVSREKKESFPLTVTSAQKNPTAFYLCASSIVPGDTQYFGPGTRLTVL.

CDR3 nucleotides: TGCAGCGTTGAAGAGGGGAGTGGGGGAAGAAAACTGTTTTTT. Its protein is CSVEEGSGGRKLFF. This chain uses TRBV29-1 with TRBJ1-4; weak D call: TRBD1 (5 bases). Germline V CDR1 and CDR2: SQVTM, ANQGSEA. V was pared by 0 bases and J by 10 bases, with 15 bases between. This CDR3 has 14 residues.

This chain connects TRBV21-1 to TRBJ1-3. TRBV21-1 is described as a pseudogene. The CDR3 covers 17 residues. CDR3 sequence reads: CASSKLGDEGSGNTIYF. In DNA form, the CDR3 reads TGTGCCAGCAGCAAACTGGGGGATGAGGGCTCTGGAAACACCATATATTTT.